Below are 7 T cell receptor beta chains sequenced from a single sample in a study of cytomegalovirus exposure and HLA in healthy donors. PCR involved 60 Vbeta and 13 Jbeta primers. Method: immunoSEQ multiplex PCR; TCRdb's copy keeps in-frame clones and lacks some. The sample gives about 160,000 clones, around 81% of which show up once; approximately 1% is in the top ten. The sample consisted of PBMCs. Every receptor here comes from a woman in her forties in good health and CMV-seronegative.

The chain employs TRBV6-1 and TRBJ1-5; no firm D call. Deletions cut 0 bases from V and 2 bases from J, with 5 bases between. This CDR3 region has 14 residues. The germline V gene has CDR1 MNHNS and CDR2 SASEGT. The CDR3 sequence: CASSEAVRNQPQHF. The CDR3 DNA reads as TGTGCCAGCAGTGAAGCCGTCCGCAATCAGCCCCAGCATTTT.

The chain carries TRBV30 and TRBJ2-7; TRBD1 matches at 7 bases. J gave up 0 bases and V 5 bases, and 7 bases lay outside the gene matches. Germline CDR1 and CDR2: GTSNPN and SVGIG (reference sequence). This CDR3 has 14 residues. This chain's CDR3 is CAWAGTASSYEQYF. The CDR3 nucleotides read TGTGCCTGGGCAGGGACAGCGAGCTCCTACGAGCAGTACTTC.

V and J are TRBV11-1 and TRBJ2-1, with 16 bases aligning to TRBD2. This CDR3 contains 17 residues. V trimming: 3 bases; J trimming: 9 bases; junction bases outside the gene matches: 8. Germline lookup yields CDR1 SGHAT and CDR2 FQDESV (reference sequence). DNA of the CDR3: TGTGCCAGCAGCTTTCCGGGACTAGCGGGAGGGGGCGGTGAGCAGTTCTTC. The encoded protein is CASSFPGLAGGGGEQFF.

In DNA, the CDR3 is TGTGCCTGGGGCTTCTATGGCTACACCTTC. Protein sequence: CAWGFYGYTF. The chain employs TRBV30 and TRBJ1-2; the D is unclear. Per the germline V gene, CDR1 is GTSNPN and CDR2 is SVGIG (reference sequence). Trimming left V 5 bases short and J 4 bases short, with 5 bases between. This CDR3 has 10 residues.

The chain joins TRBV30 to TRBJ2-1; possibly TRBD2 for D (6 bases). This CDR3 spans 14 amino acids. V was trimmed by 1 base and J by 8 bases, leaving 15 bases between them. CDR1 GTSNPN and CDR2 SVGIG come from the germline V gene (reference sequence). CDR3 nucleotide sequence: TGTGCCTGGAGTGAAGGGAGTTGGAGGGATGAGCAGTTCTTC. It translates to CAWSEGSWRDEQFF. The full variable domain, its missing parts supplied by reference TRBV30 and TRBJ2-1, is SQTIHQWPATLVQPVGSPLSLECTVEGTSNPNLYWYRQAAGRGLQLLFYSVGIGQISSEVPQNLSASRPQDRQFILSSKKLLLSDSGFYLCAWSEGSWRDEQFFGPGTRLTVL.

This rearrangement joins TRBV7-3 to TRBJ1-3; D is possibly TRBD1 (5 bases). This CDR3 is built from 16 residues. The germline V gene encodes CDR1 SGHTA and CDR2 FQGTGA. V lost 1 base and J 0 bases, leaving 10 bases between the germline ends. In nucleotides, the CDR3 is TGTGCCAGCAGCTTAAACGCGGGGGACTCTGGAAACACCATATATTTT. Translated: CASSLNAGDSGNTIYF. Looking up the rest from reference TRBV7-3 and TRBJ1-3 gives the full variable domain: GAGVSQTPSNKVTEKGKYVELRCDPISGHTALYWYRQSLGQGPEFLIYFQGTGAADDSGLPNDRFFAVRPEGSVSTLKIQRTERGDSAVYLCASSLNAGDSGNTIYFGEGSWLTVV.

V usage is TRBV5-1 and J usage is TRBJ1-4, with a possible D match to TRBD1 (5 bases). From germline, CDR1 is SGHRS and CDR2 YFSETQ. The CDR3 contains 18 residues. Trimming took 3 bases from V and 0 from J, leaving 18 bases between them. The CDR3 nucleotides are TGCGCCAGCAGCTCCTCGCAGGGTAGCCCTACAACTAATGAAAAACTGTTTTTT. It specifies CASSSSQGSPTTNEKLFF.